This T cell receptor beta chain appears in the sequencing data of a study of T cell responses to AZD1222 COVID-19 vaccine. Study information: Second-dose groups at about 4 or about 12 weeks were pooled. Notes on the study in general: Of the AZD1222 recipients, only 5 to 7 were seropositive at baseline. Repertoires were obtained only post-peak T cell response. The donor group comprised mostly white British people and more females; the analysis possibly underestimated clonal diversity.

Regarding this clone: What it binds is not known.

Sequencing used immunoSEQ multiplex PCR; TCRdb keeps in-frame clones, though not all of them. Among roughly 96,000 clones listed, roughly 90% were seen once. Sequenced material: peripheral blood, taken on day 0 of AZD1222 vaccination. The TCR sequence derives from an adult in good health.

The CDR3 region is CASSLEGDQPQHF. In nucleotides, the CDR3 is TGTGCCAGCAGCTTAGAGGGGGACCAGCCCCAGCATTTT. This sequence joins TRBV7-9 and TRBJ1-5; D possibly corresponds to TRBD1 (6 bases). The germline CDR1 and CDR2 sequences are SEHNR and FQNEAQ (reference sequence). There are 13 residues in the CDR3. V lost 1 base, J lost 7 bases, and 8 bases lay in between. Using reference TRBV7-9 and TRBJ1-5 for the parts outside the CDR3, the full variable domain is DTGVSQNPRHKITKRGQNVTFRCDPISEHNRLYWYRQTLGQGPEFLTYFQNEAQLEKSRLLSDRFSAERPKGSFSTLEIQRTEQGDSAMYLCASSLEGDQPQHFGDGTRLSIL.